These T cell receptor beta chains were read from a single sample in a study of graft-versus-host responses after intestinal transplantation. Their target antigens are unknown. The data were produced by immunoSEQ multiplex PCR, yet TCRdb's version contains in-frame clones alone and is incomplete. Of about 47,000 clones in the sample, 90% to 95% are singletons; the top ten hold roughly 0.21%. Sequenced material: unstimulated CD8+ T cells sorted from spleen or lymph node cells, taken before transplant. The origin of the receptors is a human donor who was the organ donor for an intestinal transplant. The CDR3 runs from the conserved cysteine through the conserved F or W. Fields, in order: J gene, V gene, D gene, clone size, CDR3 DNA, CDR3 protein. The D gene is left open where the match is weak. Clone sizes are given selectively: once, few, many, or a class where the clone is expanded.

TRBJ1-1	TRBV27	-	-	TGTGCCAGCAGTTTATCCCTTAACACTGAAGCTTTCTTT	CASSLSLNTEAFF
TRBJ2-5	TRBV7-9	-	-	TGTGCCAGCAGCTTAGGTGGGATACAAGAGGCCCAGTACTTC	CASSLGGIQEAQYF
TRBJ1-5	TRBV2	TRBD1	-	TGTGCCAGCAGTGGATACCAGATGACAGGGGAGCTCAATCAGCCCCAGCATTTT	CASSGYQMTGELNQPQHF
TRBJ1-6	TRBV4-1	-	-	TGCGCCAGCAGCCAAGAGAGACGGATACCCTATTCACCCCTCCACTTT	CASSQERRIPYSPLHF
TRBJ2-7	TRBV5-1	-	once	TGCGCCAGCAGCTTGGAGGGGTTGGGAAACTACGAGCAGTACTTC	CASSLEGLGNYEQYF
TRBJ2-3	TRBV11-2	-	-	TGTGCCAGCAGCTCTCCTCGGCAGGTCATCACAGATACGCAGTATTTT	CASSSPRQVITDTQYF
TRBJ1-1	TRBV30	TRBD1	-	TGTGCCTGGAGTACAGGGGGCTTGAACACTGAAGCTTTCTTT	CAWSTGGLNTEAFF
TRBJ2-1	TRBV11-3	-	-	TGTGCCAGCAGCCCTAGAACAGGGTCACCATACAATGAGCAGTTCTTC	CASSPRTGSPYNEQFF
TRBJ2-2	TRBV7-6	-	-	TGTGCCAGCAGCTTAATGTTTATTGCGGGGGGCCAGGGGGCCGCCGGGGAGCTGTTTTTT	CASSLMFIAGGQGAAGELFF
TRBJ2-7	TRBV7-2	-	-	TGTGCCAGCAGCCCCACGGACTTTTATTACTACGAGCAGTACTTC	CASSPTDFYYYEQYF
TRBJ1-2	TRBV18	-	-	TGTGCCAGCTCACCCGAAGGGCACCTCTATGGCTACACCTTC	CASSPEGHLYGYTF
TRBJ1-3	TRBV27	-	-	TGTGCCAGCAGTTTACAGGGATCGGGAAACACCATATATTTT	CASSLQGSGNTIYF
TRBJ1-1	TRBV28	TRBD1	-	TGTGCCAGCAGTTTACGGGGACCGCTACAGGGGGCTCCTGAAGCTTTCTTT	CASSLRGPLQGAPEAFF
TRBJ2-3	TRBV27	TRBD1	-	TGTGCCAGCAGCCGCCGCCGACAGGGTATACACACAGATACGCAGTATTTT	CASSRRRQGIHTDTQYF
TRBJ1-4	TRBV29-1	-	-	TGCAGCGTTGATACAGGGTCCGATGAAAAACTGTTTTTT	CSVDTGSDEKLFF
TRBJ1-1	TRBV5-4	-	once	TGTGCCAGCAGCTTGGGGGCTGAAGCTTTCTTT	CASSLGAEAFF
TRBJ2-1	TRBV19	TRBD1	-	TGTGCCAGTAGTGCCCGGGACAGATACAATGAGCAGTTCTTC	CASSARDRYNEQFF
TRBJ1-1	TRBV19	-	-	TGTGCCAGTTTATCATGGGGGACTCCCGTTGACGGCGGAGCTTTCTTT	CASLSWGTPVDGGAFF
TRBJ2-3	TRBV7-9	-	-	TGTGCCAGCAGTACCACCTACAGGGAAAGCACAGATACGCAGTATTTT	CASSTTYRESTDTQYF
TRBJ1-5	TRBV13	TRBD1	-	TGTGCCAGCAGCCTGGGGACAGGGGGTGGTCAGCCCCAGCATTTT	CASSLGTGGGQPQHF
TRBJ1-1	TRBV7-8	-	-	TGTGCCAGCAGCTTAGCACGGAGCTCTGAAGCTTTCTTT	CASSLARSSEAFF
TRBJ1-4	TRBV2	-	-	TGTGCCAGCACAAAAAAGAGGGCGACAGAGGAAAAACTGTTTTTT	CASTKKRATEEKLFF
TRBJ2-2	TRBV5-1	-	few	TGCGCCAGCACCTTTTTAGGGGCCAGGGGACCCGGGGAGCTGTTTTTT	CASTFLGARGPGELFF
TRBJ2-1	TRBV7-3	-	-	TGTGCCAGCAGCTTAACCGGGGTCCTAGGGGATGAGCAGTTCTTC	CASSLTGVLGDEQFF
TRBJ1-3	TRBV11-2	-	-	TGTGCCAGCAGCTTAATTGGCAGCGGCTCGGGAAACACCATATATTTT	CASSLIGSGSGNTIYF
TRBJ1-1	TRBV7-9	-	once	TGTGCCAGCAGCTTAGACCAGGGTCCTGAAGCTTTCTTT	CASSLDQGPEAFF
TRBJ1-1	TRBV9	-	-	TGTGCCAGCAGCGCGGGGAACACTGAAGCTTTCTTT	CASSAGNTEAFF
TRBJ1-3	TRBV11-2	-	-	TGTGCCAGCAGCTTAGAATCCGCGGGTTTTGGAAACACCATATATTTT	CASSLESAGFGNTIYF
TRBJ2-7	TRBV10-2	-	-	TGCGCCAGCAGTGAAGGCTTAAGGTCCGGCGAGCAGTACTTC	CASSEGLRSGEQYF
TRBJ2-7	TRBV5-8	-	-	TGTGCCAGCGACAGGCCCTTCTCCTACGAGCAGTACTTC	CASDRPFSYEQYF
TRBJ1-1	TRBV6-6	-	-	TGTGCCAGCAGCCAGGGACCGAGTGAAGCTTTCTTT	CASSQGPSEAFF
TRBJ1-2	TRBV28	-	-	TGTGCCAGCAGTTTAAGGGAGGATGGCTACGCCTTC	CASSLREDGYAF
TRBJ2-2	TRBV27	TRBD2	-	TGTGCCAGCAGTTTCATCGCGGGGGGCACCGGGGAGCTGTTTTTT	CASSFIAGGTGELFF
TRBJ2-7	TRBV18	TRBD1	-	TGTGCCAGCTCACCGCGGGGACAGGATATCTACGAGCAGTACTTC	CASSPRGQDIYEQYF
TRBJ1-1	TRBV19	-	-	TGTGCCAGTAGTGCTCGGGACGGATTGAACACTGAAGCTTTCTTT	CASSARDGLNTEAFF